This T cell receptor (beta chain) was identified during a study of metastatic and nonmetastatic thyroid tumors. As for the study in general: It was across blood and tumor or nodule tissue from malignant and benign thyroid patients that repertoires were compared. Study outcomes and limitations: According to reports, the diversity of TCR beta was significantly higher in malignant thyroid tumors than in benign nodules, and this held in both blood and tumor samples.

CDR3 size: 14 residues. V lost 6 bases to trimming and J lost 0 bases, with 6 bases between them. The authors' processing: CDR3 differences across clinicopathological groups were used to build a distant-metastasis classifier for papillary thyroid cancer. TCRdb re-processed the PCR reads through MiXCR. TCRdb's processing, not the study's, gives the V and J calls here. Of roughly 34,000 clones detected, around a third appear once; the ten largest clones hold roughly 15%. This clone was observed a few times. Its target is not known. No patient received treatment before thyroid surgery. This TCR came from a female donor with papillary thyroid cancer or a benign thyroid nodule (not recorded which). Some clones in this sample may be carry-over from other donors' samples. The sequencing input was tumor tissue. The J gene is TRBJ2-6, the V gene TRBV12-3 or TRBV12-4, with D uncertain. The CDR3 DNA follows: TGTGCCAGCAGACTGATCTCTGGGGCCAACGTCCTGACTTTC. It is translated as CASRLISGANVLTF.